A selection of T cell receptor beta chains follows, all from one sample in a study of shared clonotypes between healthy human individuals. Method: immunoSEQ multiplex PCR; TCRdb's copy keeps in-frame clones and lacks some. This table has 2.3 million or so clones, just over 90% appearing once. Sequenced: naive CD4+ T cells from PBMCs. These receptors were taken from a man between 18 and 29 years old in good health. Some clones in this sample may be carry-over from other donors' samples. CDR3s include the opening cysteine and the closing phenylalanine or tryptophan. D genes are given only for firm matches. Part of the rows lack a size; the others show once, few, many or a class for expanded clones.

clone_size	j_call	v_call	d_call	cdr3_aa	cdr3_nt
-	TRBJ1-1	TRBV19	-	CASSITGQNTEAFF	TGTGCCAGTAGTATTACAGGTCAGAACACTGAAGCTTTCTTT
-	TRBJ2-1	TRBV12-5	TRBD2	CASGGPGLAGGNEQFF	TGTGCTAGTGGTGGCCCGGGACTAGCGGGTGGGAATGAGCAGTTCTTC
-	TRBJ1-5	TRBV30	-	CAWSGGSGQPQHF	TGTGCCTGGAGTGGGGGGTCGGGGCAGCCCCAGCATTTT
-	TRBJ2-7	TRBV6-5	TRBD1	CASSWTGGGYEQYF	TGTGCCAGCAGTTGGACAGGGGGCGGTTACGAGCAGTACTTC
-	TRBJ2-3	TRBV12-5	-	CASGPTGLWPPDEQYF	TGTGCTAGTGGTCCAACAGGGCTCTGGCCCCCGGATGAGCAGTATTTT
few	TRBJ1-1	TRBV9	-	CASSLTGGITEAFF	TGTGCCAGCAGCCTCACCGGGGGTATCACTGAAGCTTTCTTT
-	TRBJ2-7	TRBV7-6	TRBD1	CAVGTGNEQYF	TGTGCGGTCGGGACAGGGAACGAGCAGTACTTC
once	TRBJ2-7	TRBV29-1	-	CSVEPQGSYEQYF	TGCAGCGTTGAACCACAGGGCTCCTACGAGCAGTACTTC
-	TRBJ2-7	TRBV5-1	TRBD2	CASSYGLESGEQYF	TGCGCCAGCAGCTATGGACTAGAATCCGGCGAGCAGTACTTC
-	TRBJ2-3	TRBV28	-	CASSSRGSTDTQYF	TGTGCCAGCAGTTCACGGGGAAGCACAGATACGCAGTATTTT
-	TRBJ1-1	TRBV7-2	-	CASSPKALNTEAFF	TGTGCCAGCAGCCCTAAGGCGTTGAACACTGAAGCTTTCTTT
-	TRBJ2-3	TRBV18	-	CASSPPSIWLSSDTQYF	TGTGCCAGCTCACCGCCCAGCATTTGGCTTAGTTCAGATACGCAGTATTTT
-	TRBJ2-3	TRBV7-9	TRBD1	CASSLAGTVSVNTQYF	TGTGCCAGCAGCTTAGCTGGGACAGTCTCAGTTAATACGCAGTATTTT
-	TRBJ2-1	TRBV5-1	TRBD2	CASSHGLAGDYDEQFF	TGCGCCAGCAGCCACGGACTAGCGGGAGATTATGATGAGCAGTTCTTC
-	TRBJ1-5	TRBV28	-	CASSSGTTVQPQHF	TGTGCCAGCAGTTCAGGAACGACAGTCCAGCCCCAGCATTTT
-	TRBJ2-2	TRBV28	TRBD1	CASSPDRARGGELFF	TGTGCCAGCAGCCCCGACAGGGCTCGAGGCGGGGAGCTGTTTTTT
-	TRBJ2-1	TRBV2	-	CASSWRAAGNNEQFF	TGTGCCAGCTCCTGGAGGGCTGCGGGAAACAATGAGCAGTTCTTC
-	TRBJ1-3	TRBV5-1	-	CASSLGPNSGNTIYF	TGCGCCAGCAGCTTGGGGCCTAACTCTGGAAACACCATATATTTT
-	TRBJ1-3	TRBV11-1	TRBD1	CASSFGQGTSGNTIYF	TGTGCCAGCAGCTTCGGACAGGGAACCTCTGGAAACACCATATATTTT
-	TRBJ1-2	TRBV5-6	TRBD1	CASSFSPDRVTSWRYGYTF	TGTGCCAGCAGCTTCAGCCCCGACAGGGTGACAAGTTGGCGGTATGGCTACACCTTC
-	TRBJ2-1	TRBV14	TRBD2	CASRRTHGTSPISEQFF	TGTGCCAGCAGACGCACTCACGGGACTAGCCCAATAAGTGAGCAGTTCTTC
-	TRBJ2-3	TRBV28	-	CASSLTGSGTDTQYF	TGTGCCAGCAGTCTCACCGGGAGCGGCACAGATACGCAGTATTTT
-	TRBJ1-3	TRBV7-6	-	CASSLIREGISGNTIYF	TGTGCCAGCAGCTTAATCCGGGAGGGAATCTCTGGAAACACCATATATTTT
-	TRBJ2-5	TRBV7-3	-	CASSLMGQGPETQYF	TGTGCCAGCAGCTTAATGGGGCAGGGCCCAGAGACCCAGTACTTC
-	TRBJ1-2	TRBV6-5	-	CASSSGSHYGYTF	TGTGCCAGCAGCTCCGGTTCACACTATGGCTACACCTTC
-	TRBJ1-2	TRBV13	-	CASSLSAGGGYGYTF	TGTGCCAGCAGCTTGTCCGCGGGGGGAGGCTATGGCTACACCTTC
-	TRBJ2-5	TRBV5-1	TRBD1	CASSLIPTGGQETQYF	TGCGCCAGCAGCTTGATCCCGACAGGGGGGCAAGAGACCCAGTACTTC
-	TRBJ2-5	TRBV19	TRBD2	CASSTLAGGPETQYF	TGTGCCAGTAGTACTCTAGCGGGAGGGCCAGAGACCCAGTACTTC
-	TRBJ2-1	TRBV4-3	-	CASSQEGSRGGEQFF	TGCGCCAGCAGCCAAGAAGGTTCAAGAGGTGGTGAGCAGTTCTTC
-	TRBJ2-2	TRBV27	TRBD2	CASSLSSGRNRGELFF	TGTGCCAGCAGTTTATCTAGCGGGAGAAATAGAGGGGAGCTGTTTTTT
-	TRBJ1-1	TRBV28	-	CASSSPGTSNTEAFF	TGTGCCAGCAGTTCTCCAGGGACAAGCAACACTGAAGCTTTCTTT
-	TRBJ1-5	TRBV6-5	-	CASSYSGVNQPQHF	TGTGCCAGCAGTTACTCAGGGGTTAATCAGCCCCAGCATTTT
-	TRBJ2-2	TRBV7-3	-	CASSPPSGFNTGELFF	TGTGCCAGCAGCCCCCCGAGCGGGTTCAACACCGGGGAGCTGTTTTTT
once	TRBJ2-5	TRBV4-1	-	CASSRITGRSQETQYF	TGCGCCAGCAGCCGCATTACCGGGCGGAGCCAAGAGACCCAGTACTTC
-	TRBJ2-5	TRBV5-4	-	CASSLTPSGETQYF	TGTGCCAGCAGCTTGACTCCGTCGGGGGAGACCCAGTACTTC
-	TRBJ2-5	TRBV28	TRBD1	CASTYRGREETQYF	TGTGCCAGCACTTACAGGGGGCGCGAAGAGACCCAGTACTTC
-	TRBJ1-2	TRBV6-6	-	CASSNTAAYGYTF	TGTGCCAGCAGTAACACAGCAGCCTATGGCTACACCTTC
-	TRBJ2-7	TRBV28	-	CATTLVGMPVYEQYF	TGTGCCACCACCCTCGTAGGGATGCCTGTCTACGAGCAGTACTTC
-	TRBJ2-7	TRBV4-1	-	CASSQDSAAGASYEQYF	TGCGCCAGCAGCCAAGATTCGGCGGCAGGGGCCTCCTACGAGCAGTACTTC
-	TRBJ1-3	TRBV5-1	-	CASSLDTGAGTGNTIYF	TGCGCCAGCAGCTTGGATACCGGGGCCGGGACTGGAAACACCATATATTTT
-	TRBJ1-5	TRBV7-9	-	CASSRTGWGEGGNQPQHF	TGTGCCAGCAGCCGAACCGGCTGGGGGGAAGGCGGCAATCAGCCCCAGCATTTT
-	TRBJ2-7	TRBV9	-	CASSVATGAHTYEQYF	TGTGCCAGCAGCGTAGCCACAGGCGCCCATACCTACGAGCAGTACTTC
-	TRBJ2-1	TRBV11-2	TRBD1	CASSPRDRVWSEQFF	TGTGCCAGCAGCCCCCGGGACAGGGTTTGGAGTGAGCAGTTCTTC
-	TRBJ2-1	TRBV5-4	-	CASSLDPNEQFF	TGTGCCAGCAGCTTGGATCCCAATGAGCAGTTCTTC
once	TRBJ2-1	TRBV6-5	-	CASSSRRDYNEQFF	TGTGCCAGCAGTTCCCGCCGAGACTACAATGAGCAGTTCTTC
-	TRBJ2-7	TRBV19	-	CASSTSSQGGGLEQYF	TGTGCCAGTTCGACGTCTTCACAGGGTGGGGGTCTCGAGCAGTACTTC